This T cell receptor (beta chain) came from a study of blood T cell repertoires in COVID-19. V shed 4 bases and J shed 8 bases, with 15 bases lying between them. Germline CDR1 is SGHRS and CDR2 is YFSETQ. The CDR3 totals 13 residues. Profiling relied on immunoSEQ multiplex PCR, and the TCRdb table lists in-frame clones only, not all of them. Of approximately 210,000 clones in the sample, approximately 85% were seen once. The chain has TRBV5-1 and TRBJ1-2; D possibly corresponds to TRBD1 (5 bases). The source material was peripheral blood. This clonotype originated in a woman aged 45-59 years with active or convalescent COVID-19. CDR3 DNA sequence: TGCGCCAGCAGCATCTTGGGGGGGAGAGGCTACACCTTC. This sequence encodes CASSILGGRGYTF. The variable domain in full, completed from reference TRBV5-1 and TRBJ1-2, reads KAGVTQTPRYLIKTRGQQVTLSCSPISGHRSVSWYQQTPGQGLQFLFEYFSETQRNKGNFPGRFSGRQFSNSRSEMNVSTLELGDSALYLCASSILGGRGYTFGSGTRLTVV.